The sequence of this TCR beta chain was determined in a study of blood T cell repertoires in COVID-19 (dated by TCRdb to 2018 to 2021). For the wider study: Collaborator samples came from the United States, Italy and Spain and covered acute and convalescent phases of COVID-19. The material from the prospective study consisted of cDNA or gDNA derived from T cells, B-cell-depleted T cells, or PBMCs. Subjects who had been exposed to COVID-19, were actively infected with it, or had recovered from it provided the deeply sampled blood TCRbeta repertoires that made up the dataset. The repertoires were released in a freely available public database intended as a resource for research on the immune response to SARS-CoV-2. Samples were obtained from the ongoing ImmuneRACE study (first 160 participants) and from over 1,000 subjects provided by 6 global collaborators. Nearly every sample came with metadata listing a de-identified subject ID, COVID-19 status, age in years and sex. Where available, HLA class I and class II types were taken from metadata supplied by the sample provider and were not determined by assay-based typing.

The collaborating institutions used their own protocols to collect whole blood in K2EDTA tubes. For TCRbeta analysis, collaborators shipped samples as frozen whole blood, isolated PBMCs, or DNA extracted from either of those sample types. Findings and caveats that apply to the study as a whole: The amount of clinical and demographic metadata varied by source and participant and was provided uncurated.

In the case of this clone: Its binding antigen is unknown. No much larger clonotype is one base removed from it; base qualities were not supplied.

TCRbeta CDR3 regions were amplified from genomic DNA by means of the immunoSEQ Assay, a bias-controlled multiplex PCR. In the original analysis: The number of nucleated cells in each sample was estimated by amplification of reference gene primers within the assay. Sequence reads were collapsed and filtered to measure the absolute abundance of every unique TCRbeta CDR3 rearrangement. For each sample, productive Simpson clonality was calculated as the square root of Simpson's diversity index over productive rearrangements. Held by TCRdb, this immuneACCESS table contains in-frame sequences only and omits some clones. Under half of the omission traces to an unresolved V gene where checked; the cause of the rest is unknown. V and J calls and clone size are those listed in that table; D and trimming were worked out from the DNA. The sample table contains some 150,000 clones; only one count was recorded for around 83% of them. Jointly, the top ten make up 9% to 10% of the sample.

Sequencing was done on a sample of peripheral blood. The clonotype comes from a woman aged 45 to 65 with acute or convalescent COVID-19.

In nucleotides, the sequence is TGTGCCAGCAGCGTCAGCGGGAGTCCCTACAATGAGCAGTTCTTC. Its protein is CASSVSGSPYNEQFF. The V and J genes are TRBV9 and TRBJ2-1, with 8 middle bases fitting TRBD2. CDR1 and CDR2 were assigned from the germline V gene as SGDLS and YYNGEE. Counted from cysteine to phenylalanine, this CDR3 has 15 amino acids. CDR3 DNA is the only sequence kept; it has 45 bases, read in frame from the first base. Trimming leaves V shorter by 2 bases and J shorter by 2 bases, with the junction holding 3 bases beyond the gene matches.